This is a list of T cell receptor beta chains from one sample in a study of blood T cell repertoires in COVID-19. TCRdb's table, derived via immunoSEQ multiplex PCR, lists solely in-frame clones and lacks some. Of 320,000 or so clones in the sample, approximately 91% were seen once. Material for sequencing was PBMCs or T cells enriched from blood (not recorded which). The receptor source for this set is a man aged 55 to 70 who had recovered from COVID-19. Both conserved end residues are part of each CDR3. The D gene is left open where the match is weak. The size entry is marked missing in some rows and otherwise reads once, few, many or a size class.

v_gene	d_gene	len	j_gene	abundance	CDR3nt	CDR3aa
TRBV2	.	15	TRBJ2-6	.	TGTGCCAGCAGCTCAACAGGAGAGTTGGCCAACGTCCTGACTTTC	CASSSTGELANVLTF
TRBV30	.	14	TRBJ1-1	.	TGTGCCTGGAGTGGTAGACTCCAGAACACTGAAGCTTTCTTT	CAWSGRLQNTEAFF
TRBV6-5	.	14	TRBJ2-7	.	TGTGCCAGCAGTCCTTGGACAGAAACCTACGAGCAGTACTTC	CASSPWTETYEQYF
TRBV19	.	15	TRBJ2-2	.	TGTGCCAGTAGAAAGGAGGGATTGAACACCGGGGAGCTGTTTTTT	CASRKEGLNTGELFF
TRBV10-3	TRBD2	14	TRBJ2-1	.	TGTGCCACCCGAGCCGGGACTAGCGGTAATGAGCAGTTCTTC	CATRAGTSGNEQFF
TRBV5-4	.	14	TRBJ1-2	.	TGTGCCAGCAGCATGGGCAGGGGCGCAAGTGGCTACACCTTC	CASSMGRGASGYTF
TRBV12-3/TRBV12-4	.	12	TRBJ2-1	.	TGTGCCAGCAGGCGGGCTAGCAATGAGCAGTTCTTC	CASRRASNEQFF
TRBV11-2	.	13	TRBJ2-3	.	TGTGCCAGCAGCACGGGTCCTAAAGCCTCGCAGTATTTT	CASSTGPKASQYF
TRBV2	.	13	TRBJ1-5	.	TGTGCCAGCAAGGTGGAGGGCAATCAGCCCCAGCATTTT	CASKVEGNQPQHF
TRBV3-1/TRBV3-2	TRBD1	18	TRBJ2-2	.	TGTGCCAGCAGCCAAGATCTTCTGGGACAGGGTTATTTCGGGGAGCTGTTTTTT	CASSQDLLGQGYFGELFF
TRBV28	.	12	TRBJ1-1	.	TGTGCCAGCAGAGTTAGGAACACTGAAGCTTTCTTT	CASRVRNTEAFF
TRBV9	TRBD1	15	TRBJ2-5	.	TGTGCCAGCAGCGACACACAGGGGGTCCAAGAGACCCAGTACTTC	CASSDTQGVQETQYF
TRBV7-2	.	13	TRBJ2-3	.	TGTGCCAGCAGCCAAAGCCGGGGAGATACGCAGTATTTT	CASSQSRGDTQYF
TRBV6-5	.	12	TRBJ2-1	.	TGTGCCAGCTCCACAGGGTACAATGAGCAGTTCTTC	CASSTGYNEQFF
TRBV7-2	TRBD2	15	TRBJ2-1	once	TGTGCCAGCAGCTTGGTAGCGGGCTCCTACAATGAGCAGTTCTTC	CASSLVAGSYNEQFF
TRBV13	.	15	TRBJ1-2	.	TGTGCCAGCAGCTTGGCAGGGTTTATACGGAATGGCTACACCTTC	CASSLAGFIRNGYTF
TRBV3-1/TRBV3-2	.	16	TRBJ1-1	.	TGTGCCAGCAGCCTCTCATCCGCCCGGGTTGAGACTGAAGCTTTCTTT	CASSLSSARVETEAFF
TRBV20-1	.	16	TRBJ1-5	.	TGCAGTGCTAGTGCCCTCACAGGCCAAAGCAATCAGCCCCAGCATTTT	CSASALTGQSNQPQHF